The 2 T cell receptor beta chains listed next were all sequenced from one sample in a study of early T cells in non-severe SARS-CoV-2 infection. TCRdb recomputed calls from the 5' RACE reads with MiXCR, one row per CDR3 protein. This table holds 64,000 or so distinct CDR3 sequences, 11% found once. Sequencing was performed on whole blood, taken at baseline. The origin of the receptors is an adult who was a healthcare worker with PCR-confirmed SARS-CoV-2 infection or an uninfected control (not recorded which).

This clonotype has a count of ten or more. The gene calls are TRBV6-6 and TRBJ2-5, with D unclear. Germline V gene sequence: CDR1 MNHNY, CDR2 SVGAGI (reference sequence). V lost 7 bases and J 4 bases, leaving 7 bases between the germline ends. The CDR3 spans 11 residues. The DNA for the CDR3 is TGTGCCAGCATGGTAGGAGAGACCCAGTACTTC. It encodes CASMVGETQYF.

This chain joins TRBV7-9 and TRBJ2-3, with D perhaps TRBD2 (7 bases). The CDR3 totals 15 residues. Germline values: CDR1 SEHNR, CDR2 FQNEAQ (reference sequence). V was pared by 0 bases and J by 5 bases, with 12 bases between. CDR3 sequence: CASSLAGGPVDTQYF. The CDR3, as DNA: TGTGCCAGCAGCTTAGCGGGGGGGCCGGTAGATACGCAGTATTTT.